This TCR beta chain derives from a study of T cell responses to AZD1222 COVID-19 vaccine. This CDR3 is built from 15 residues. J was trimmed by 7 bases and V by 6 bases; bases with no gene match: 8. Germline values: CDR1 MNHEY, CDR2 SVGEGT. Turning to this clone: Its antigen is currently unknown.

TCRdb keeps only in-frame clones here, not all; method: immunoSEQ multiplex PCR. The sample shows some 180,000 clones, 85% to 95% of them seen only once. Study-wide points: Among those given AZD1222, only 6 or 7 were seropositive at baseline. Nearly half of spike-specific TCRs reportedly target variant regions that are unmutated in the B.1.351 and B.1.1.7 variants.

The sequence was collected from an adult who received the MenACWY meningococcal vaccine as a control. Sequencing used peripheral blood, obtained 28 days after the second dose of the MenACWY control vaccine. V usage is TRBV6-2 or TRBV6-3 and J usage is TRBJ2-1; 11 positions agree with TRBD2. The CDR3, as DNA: TGTGCCAGCAGCCATCTAGCGGGGGGTCGTAATGAGCAGTTCTTC. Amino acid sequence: CASSHLAGGRNEQFF.